This record looks at one T cell receptor beta chain sequence and its context. Antigen specificity is unknown. These data come from a study of response to subunit inactivated influenza vaccine. Findings and caveats of the study: Authors suggested seasonal influenza vaccinations each recruit few new T cells.

V lost 3 bases to trimming and J lost 6 bases; unmatched junction nucleotides: 5. The CDR3 contains 15 residues. CDR1 is SGDLS, CDR2 YYNGEE, per germline. TCRdb called the RT-PCR reads again in MiXCR, with one record for every CDR3 protein. The table records around 580,000 distinct CDR3 sequences, about an eighth of them present only once. The chain uses TRBV9 and TRBJ2-1, with 11 nucleotides matching TRBD2. The source is a man aged 45-65 years who received an inactivated influenza vaccine. Material: PBMCs from blood, obtained on the day of vaccination. The CDR3 here is CASSAGLAELNEQFF. In DNA, the CDR3 is TGTGCCAGCAGCGCGGGACTAGCGGAGCTCAATGAGCAGTTCTTC.